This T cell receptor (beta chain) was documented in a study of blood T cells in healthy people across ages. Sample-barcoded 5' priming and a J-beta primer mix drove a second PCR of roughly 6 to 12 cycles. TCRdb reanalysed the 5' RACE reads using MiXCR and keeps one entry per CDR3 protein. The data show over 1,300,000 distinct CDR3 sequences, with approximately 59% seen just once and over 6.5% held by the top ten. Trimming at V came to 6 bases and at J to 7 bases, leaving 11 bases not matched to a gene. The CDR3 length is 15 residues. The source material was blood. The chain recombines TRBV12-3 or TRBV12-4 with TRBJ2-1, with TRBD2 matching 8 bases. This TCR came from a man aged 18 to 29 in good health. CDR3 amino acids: CASRLASGWGNEQFF. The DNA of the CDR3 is TGTGCCAGCAGGCTCGCTAGCGGGTGGGGTAATGAGCAGTTCTTC.